One and the same sample provided the 11 T cell receptor beta chains below, sequenced in a study of cytomegalovirus exposure and HLA in healthy donors. PCR used 60 Vbeta primers and 13 Jbeta primers. The repertoire was sequenced with immunoSEQ multiplex PCR; TCRdb's copy has only in-frame clones and lacks some. This sample's table reports 100,000 to 150,000 clones. Sequenced: PBMCs. The receptor set was obtained from a man younger than 40 in good health and CMV-seronegative.

The chain carries TRBV7-8 and TRBJ1-1; the D is unclear. CDR3 length: 14 amino acids. Germline-derived CDR1 and CDR2 are SGHVS and FQNEAQ. The V gene lost 5 bases and the J gene lost 7 bases, with 17 bases spanning the gap. CDR3 residues: CASSPGGRIIEAFF. The CDR3 bases are TGTGCCAGCAGCCCCGGAGGCAGGATCATTGAAGCTTTCTTT.

To note about this clone: The same CDR3 arises from other DNA sequences in this sample as well. The CDR3 loop reads CASSAGTGGTGELFF. The DNA of the CDR3 is TGTGCCAGTAGTGCCGGGACAGGGGGCACCGGGGAGCTGTTTTTT. The V call is TRBV19, the J call TRBJ2-2, with 11 bases fitting TRBD1. This CDR3 spans 15 amino acids. Germline assignment: CDR1 LNHDA and CDR2 SQIVND (reference sequence). V lost 5 bases to trimming and J lost 4 bases; unmatched junction nucleotides: 3. The complete variable domain, with remaining parts taken from reference TRBV19 and TRBJ2-2, reads DGGITQSPKYLFRKEGQNVTLSCEQNLNHDAMYWYRQDPGQGLRLIYYSQIVNDFQKGDIAEGYSVSREKKESFPLTVTSAQKNPTAFYLCASSAGTGGTGELFFGEGSRLTVL.

The chain recombines TRBV10-3 with TRBJ2-5; 7 nucleotides line up with TRBD1. Germline values: CDR1 ENHRY, CDR2 SYGVKD. The CDR3 loop spans 13 amino acids. The V and J ends lost 5 bases and 3 bases, in that order; junction bases with no gene match: 3. CDR3 residues: CAISTDREETQYF. Here the CDR3 DNA reads TGTGCCATCAGTACCGACAGGGAAGAGACCCAGTACTTC.

This sequence joins TRBV7-2 and TRBJ1-5, with D possibly matching TRBD1 (5 bases). This CDR3 contains 15 residues. Per the germline V gene, CDR1 is SGHTA and CDR2 is FQGNSA. Trimming removed 6 bases from V and 0 bases from J, with 12 bases in between. CDR3 loop: CASRAQVYSNQPQHF. CDR3 in DNA: TGTGCCAGCAGAGCACAGGTTTATAGCAATCAGCCCCAGCATTTT.

The chain uses TRBV5-1 and TRBJ2-3; TRBD2 agrees at 13 bases. The CDR3 runs 16 residues. The germline V gene has CDR1 SGHRS and CDR2 YFSETQ. V lost 0 bases to trimming and J lost 9 bases; unmatched junction nucleotides: 7. CDR3: CASSLGTSGSGATQYF. CDR3 nucleotides: TGCGCCAGCAGCTTGGGGACTAGCGGGAGCGGGGCCACGCAGTATTTT.

On this clone: The same CDR3 is also encoded by other DNA sequences in this sample. The genes are TRBV11-2 and TRBJ1-1; 9 bases match TRBD1. The V segment lost 3 bases and the J segment 2 bases; nucleotides outside the gene matches: 7. This CDR3 is 16 amino acids long. Per germline, CDR1 SGHAT and CDR2 FQNNGV. The CDR3, as DNA: TGTGCCAGCAGCTTGACCCTTACAGGGGGCAACACTGAAGCTTTCTTT. Amino acid sequence: CASSLTLTGGNTEAFF.

V and J are TRBV7-9 and TRBJ2-1, with 8 nucleotides matching TRBD2. V dropped 1 base and J dropped 7; count of bases not matched to a gene: 12. Germline CDR1 is SEHNR and CDR2 is FQNEAQ (reference sequence). CDR3 length: 17 residues. CDR3 DNA sequence: TGTGCCAGCAGCTTAGAAGACCCAGCGGGAGTTAAGAATGAGCAGTTCTTC. Its translation is CASSLEDPAGVKNEQFF.

About this clone: At the DNA level, this CDR3 is encoded by other sequences in the same sample as well. V usage is TRBV27 and J usage is TRBJ1-5; 8 bases align to TRBD1. The CDR3 runs 16 residues. V was pared by 9 bases and J by 4 bases, with 14 bases of the junction left unmatched. Germline CDR1 reads MNHEY; CDR2 reads SMNVEV (reference sequence). The CDR3 DNA reads TGTGCCAGTACCCCCGGTACAGGGGGTGAAAATCAGCCCCAGCATTTT. Translating gives CASTPGTGGENQPQHF.

The rearrangement uses TRBV5-1 and TRBJ2-7; 8 bases agree with TRBD2. In germline, CDR1 is SGHRS, CDR2 YFSETQ. Losses at the gene ends were 4 bases for V and 2 bases for J; bases not matched to a gene: 14. The CDR3 covers 17 residues. The CDR3 DNA reads as TGCGCCAGCAGCGTGACTTCCCCGGGACTAGGAACCTACGAGCAGTACTTC. It encodes CASSVTSPGLGTYEQYF. Drawing the rest from reference TRBV5-1 and TRBJ2-7, the complete variable domain is KAGVTQTPRYLIKTRGQQVTLSCSPISGHRSVSWYQQTPGQGLQFLFEYFSETQRNKGNFPGRFSGRQFSNSRSEMNVSTLELGDSALYLCASSVTSPGLGTYEQYFGPGTRLTVT.

The chain recombines TRBV4-3 with TRBJ1-1; D gene unclear. Germline V gene sequence: CDR1 LGHNA, CDR2 YSLEER. Trimming removed 6 bases from V and 3 bases from J, with 17 bases in between. The CDR3 is 15 residues long. CDR3 residues: CASRRTVAGDTEAFF. The CDR3, as DNA: TGCGCCAGCAGACGAACCGTGGCGGGTGACACTGAAGCTTTCTTT.

This chain connects TRBV6-6 to TRBJ2-5; D might be TRBD1 (6 bases). CDR1 is MNHNY, CDR2 SVGAGI, per germline (reference sequence). The length of the CDR3 is 14 residues. Trimming removed 6 bases at V and 0 bases at J, with 11 bases between. The CDR3, as DNA: TGTGCCAGCAGGGGGGACAATAACCAAGAGACCCAGTACTTC. As protein: CASRGDNNQETQYF.